This T cell receptor (beta chain) is from a study of T cells in Graves' hyperthyroidism and ophthalmopathy. Trimming removed 6 bases at V and 5 bases at J, with 6 bases between. The CDR3 contains 11 residues. Germline V lookup: CDR1 MDHEN, CDR2 SYDVKM. This clonotype appeared a few times. Amplification of TCR beta CDR3 regions was performed using RNA transcripts as template. HTBI primers were employed in a first-round RT-PCR of the TCR CDR3. Each CDR3 protein gets one entry after TCRdb re-called the multiplex PCR reads with MiXCR. This repertoire shows 250,000 to 350,000 distinct CDR3 sequences, approximately 23% found once; its top ten account for about 60%.

The J gene is TRBJ2-3, the V gene TRBV28; possible D gene TRBD2, 5 bases. The clonotype originates from a man aged 25 to 40 with Graves' ophthalmopathy. The sequencing sample was made of blood. The DNA for the CDR3 is TGTGCCAGCAGGAGGGTAGATACGCAGTATTTT. Its translation: CASRRVDTQYF.